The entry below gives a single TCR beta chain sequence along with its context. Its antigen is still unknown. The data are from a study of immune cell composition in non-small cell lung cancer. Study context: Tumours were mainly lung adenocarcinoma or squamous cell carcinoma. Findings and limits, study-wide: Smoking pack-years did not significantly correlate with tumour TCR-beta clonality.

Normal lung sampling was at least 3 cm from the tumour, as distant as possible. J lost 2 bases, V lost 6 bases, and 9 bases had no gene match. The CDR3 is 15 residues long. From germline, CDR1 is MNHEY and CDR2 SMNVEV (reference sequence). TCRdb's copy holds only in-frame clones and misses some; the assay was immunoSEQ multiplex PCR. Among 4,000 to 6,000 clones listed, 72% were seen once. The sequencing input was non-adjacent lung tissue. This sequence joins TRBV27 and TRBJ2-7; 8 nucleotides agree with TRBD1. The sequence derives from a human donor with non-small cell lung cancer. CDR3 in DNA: TGTGCCAGCAGACCAAGGACAGGGCCGACCTACGAGCAGTACTTC. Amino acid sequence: CASRPRTGPTYEQYF.